This T cell receptor beta chain derives from a study of cytomegalovirus exposure and HLA in healthy donors. Study details: Tens of millions of unique TCRs, all from HLA-typed donors, were included in an early release of the data.

Study observations and caveats: Earlier analysis looked at TCR beta V segments, and most were productive about 90% or about 30% of the time. An analysis that was carried out later associated 16,000 or so TCR beta sequences with HLA alleles at 0.05 false discovery rate.

Remarks on this clone: Its antigen is unidentified.

PCR employed 60 Vbeta and 13 Jbeta primers. Produced via immunoSEQ multiplex PCR; TCRdb's table is partial and in-frame only. The sample holds approximately 110,000 clones, roughly 80% seen once. Germline trimming cut 2 bases from V and 5 bases from J; bases unmatched to any gene: 7. Per the germline V gene, CDR1 is MNHEY and CDR2 is SMNVEV (reference sequence). This CDR3 is built from 17 residues. The donors gave bone marrow, and they were healthy. The V call is TRBV27, the J call TRBJ2-1; 12 bases align to TRBD2. The TCR comes from a man in his fifties or sixties in good health and CMV-seronegative. The sequencing input was PBMCs. CDR3 sequence reads: CASSLRTSGKFNNEQFF. For the CDR3, the DNA is TGTGCCAGCAGTTTAAGGACTAGCGGGAAATTCAACAATGAGCAGTTCTTC.